The 16 T cell receptor beta chains listed next were all sequenced from one sample in a study of cytomegalovirus exposure and HLA in healthy donors (dated by TCRdb to the late 2010s). The method behind the library was the immunoSEQ multiplex PCR assay. For the multiplex PCR, a mixture combining 60 forward primers for TCR Vbeta segments and 13 reverse primers for TCR Jbeta segments was used. This is the immuneACCESS table as TCRdb keeps it, with only in-frame sequences that have V and J called. A part of the clones is gone; compared with another copy, unresolved V genes explain less than half, and the rest is unexplained. This sample is represented by 120,000 or so clones; roughly 18% of them were singletons. The ten largest clones capture about 3.1% of the sample. What was sequenced was PBMCs. The receptors were gathered from a female donor in good health and CMV-seropositive.

The CDR3 is CASRTGRLNTEAFF. CDR3 DNA: TGTGCCAGCAGAACAGGGCGCCTGAACACTGAAGCTTTCTTT. The chain employs TRBV7-2 and TRBJ1-1, with TRBD1 as a possible D gene (6 bases). The CDR3 consists of 14 residues. Germline CDR1 SGHTA, CDR2 FQGNSA. Trimming took 6 bases from V and 0 from J, leaving 11 bases between them.

There are many counts of this clone. The CDR3 DNA is TGTGCCAGCAGATCGCAGGCTCATATCACTGAAGCTTTCTTT. Amino acid sequence: CASRSQAHITEAFF. This chain joins TRBV2 and TRBJ1-1, with D unresolved. The CDR3 is made up of 14 amino acids. V lost 6 bases to trimming and J lost 4 bases, with 15 bases between them. Germline values: CDR1 SNHLY, CDR2 FYNNEI.

The rearrangement joins TRBV7-9 to TRBJ1-2; D is unclear. This CDR3 contains 12 residues. The germline V gene encodes CDR1 SEHNR and CDR2 FQNEAQ (reference sequence). The V gene lost 2 bases and the J gene lost 4 bases, with 5 bases spanning the gap. CDR3 DNA: TGTGCCAGCAGCTTAAGCCTCTATGGCTACACCTTC. Its translation is CASSLSLYGYTF. The entire variable domain, with the rest obtained from reference TRBV7-9 and TRBJ1-2, is as follows: DTGVSQNPRHKITKRGQNVTFRCDPISEHNRLYWYRQTLGQGPEFLTYFQNEAQLEKSRLLSDRFSAERPKGSFSTLEIQRTEQGDSAMYLCASSLSLYGYTFGSGTRLTVV.

Only a few counts were recorded for this clone. The chain recombines TRBV27 with TRBJ2-1; 7 bases are a match to TRBD1. Germline V gene sequence: CDR1 MNHEY, CDR2 SMNVEV (reference sequence). Trimming cost V 2 bases and J 0 bases; bases outside gene matches: 1. The CDR3 consists of 15 residues. CDR3 coding DNA: TGTGCCAGCAGTTTAAGACAGGGCTCCTACAATGAGCAGTTCTTC. This gives the protein CASSLRQGSYNEQFF.

This clone was seen a few times. This chain joins TRBV13 and TRBJ2-7; D may be TRBD2 (5 bases). CDR1 is PRHDT and CDR2 is FYEKMQ in the germline V gene (reference sequence). The CDR3 totals 15 residues. V was shortened by 5 bases and J by 3 bases, with 17 bases between the two germline ends. DNA for the CDR3: TGTGCCAGCAGCCCCTTGCGAGCTAGCCGCTACGAGCAGTACTTC. This encodes CASSPLRASRYEQYF.

This clone was counted a few times. This chain uses TRBV7-9 with TRBJ1-2, with TRBD1 matching 7 bases. The CDR3 consists of 11 residues. V trimming: 6 bases; J trimming: 5 bases; junction bases outside the gene matches: 0. In germline, CDR1 is SEHNR, CDR2 FQNEAQ (reference sequence). CDR3 sequence: CASRTGYGYTF. The DNA of the CDR3 is TGTGCCAGCAGGACAGGGTATGGCTACACCTTC.

This clone has only a few counts. The chain couples TRBV27 to TRBJ1-1; no clear D gene. CDR3 size: 11 residues. CDR1 MNHEY and CDR2 SMNVEV come from the germline V gene (reference sequence). Trimming removed 5 bases from V and 2 bases from J, with 3 bases in between. CDR3 nucleotides: TGTGCCAGCAGTACAAACACTGAAGCTTTCTTT. Amino acids: CASSTNTEAFF.

The V gene is TRBV5-6, the J gene TRBJ2-7; D perhaps matches TRBD1 (5 bases). CDR3 length: 16 amino acids. Germline V lookup: CDR1 SGHDT, CDR2 YYEEEE. Trimming shortened V by 0 bases and J by 3 bases, and 16 bases separated the two germline ends. This CDR3 is CASSLDVTARYYEQYF. The CDR3 DNA is TGTGCCAGCAGCTTGGATGTGACAGCAAGATACTACGAGCAGTACTTC.

The rearrangement uses TRBV6-5 and TRBJ2-1, with D possibly being TRBD1 (5 bases). This CDR3 is 16 amino acids long. Germline V CDR1 and CDR2: MNHEY, SVGAGI. V lost 2 bases, J lost 6 bases, and 17 bases lay in between. CDR3 sequence: CASSYRPGPSPNEQFF. DNA of the CDR3: TGTGCCAGCAGTTACCGTCCAGGGCCCTCCCCCAATGAGCAGTTCTTC.

This clone was counted a few times. The chain carries TRBV5-1 and TRBJ2-3; D is uncertain. Trimming took off 0 bases at V and 2 bases at J, with 10 bases between the two ends. CDR1 and CDR2 from the germline V gene are SGHRS and YFSETQ. The CDR3 has 15 amino acids. The DNA of the CDR3 is TGCGCCAGCAGCTTGGGATTTGTGGCCACAGATACGCAGTATTTT. Its translation: CASSLGFVATDTQYF.

The chain couples TRBV25-1 to TRBJ1-4, with 7 bases fitting TRBD1. With 6 bases clipped from V and 8 bases from J, the junction kept 6 bases outside the gene matches. The length of the CDR3 is 13 residues. Germline V gene data show CDR1 as MGHDK and CDR2 as SYGVNS. The CDR3 here is CASRTGLEEKLFF. Here the CDR3 DNA reads TGTGCCAGCAGGACAGGGCTTGAGGAAAAACTGTTTTTT.

This clone was counted only a few times. The rearrangement links TRBV28 to TRBJ1-3; D not resolved. The CDR3 is 14 residues long. CDR1 MDHEN and CDR2 SYDVKM come from the germline V gene. V lost 6 bases and J 6 bases, leaving 15 bases between the germline ends. The CDR3 DNA sequence: TGTGCCAGCAGCCTACAGCTACCCGAAAACACCATATATTTT. Its protein is CASSLQLPENTIYF.

The CDR3 sequence is CTSSRCVGLAGGLAKNIQYF. In DNA, the CDR3 is TGCACCAGCAGCCGCTGTGTGGGACTAGCGGGGGGCCTCGCCAAAAACATTCAGTACTTC. The chain uses TRBV1 and TRBJ2-4; no DNA check was done on the table's D call, TRBD2. TRBV1 is assigned pseudogene status. There are 20 residues in the CDR3.

Only a few counts were recorded for this clone. The chain joins TRBV5-6 to TRBJ2-7, with D possibly matching TRBD2 (7 bases). The CDR3 has 15 residues. With 2 bases removed from V and 5 bases from J, the gap between germline ends came to 17 bases. From germline, CDR1 is SGHDT and CDR2 YYEEEE. The CDR3 loop reads CASSFGGGRRDEQYF. The CDR3 DNA is TGTGCCAGCAGCTTCGGGGGCGGGAGACGGGACGAGCAGTACTTC.

The genes are TRBV4-3 and TRBJ2-3; TRBD1 matches at 7 bases. The ends lost 3 bases at V and 2 bases at J; junction bases unmatched: 2. Germline V gives CDR1 LGHNA, CDR2 YSLEER. This CDR3 is built from 14 residues. The CDR3 region is CASSQRGLTDTQYF. The CDR3 DNA reads as TGCGCCAGCAGCCAGAGGGGGCTCACAGATACGCAGTATTTT.

There are a few counts of this clone. The rearrangement links TRBV27 to TRBJ1-2, with D unclear. CDR1 and CDR2 from the germline V gene are MNHEY and SMNVEV (reference sequence). V dropped 5 bases and J dropped 6 bases, with 13 bases sitting between them. The CDR3 sequence is 13 residues long. CDR3 bases: TGTGCCAGCAGTCTCCACAGCGGGAATGGCTACACCTTC. Protein product: CASSLHSGNGYTF.